The rows below give T cell receptor beta chains drawn from one sample of a study of T cell responses to AZD1222 COVID-19 vaccine. Data came from immunoSEQ multiplex PCR; TCRdb stores just in-frame clones and leaves some out. The sample lists around 120,000 clones, around 90% occurring once. The sequenced sample was peripheral blood, obtained on day 0 of AZD1222 vaccination. The receptor source for this set is an adult in good health. The CDR3 runs from the conserved cysteine through the conserved F or W. The order of the fields is D gene, clone size, V gene, J gene, CDR3 DNA, CDR3 protein. The D gene is left open where the match is weak. The size field is filled for only some rows; it gives once, few, many or a size class.

>TRBD1|-|TRBV6-4|TRBJ2-1
TGTGCCAGCAGTGAGGGACAGGGGTGGGGTGAGCAGTTCTTC
CASSEGQGWGEQFF
>-|-|TRBV19|TRBJ2-7
TGTGCCAGTAGTCCTCGCAGGACAGCTACCTACGAGCAGTACTTC
CASSPRRTATYEQYF
>-|once|TRBV15|TRBJ2-3
TGTGCCACCAGCCAACCTTCGGGGGCAGATACGCAGTATTTT
CATSQPSGADTQYF
>-|once|TRBV14|TRBJ1-2
TGTGCCAGCAGCCCGGTGGGGATGACTAACTATGGCTACACCTTC
CASSPVGMTNYGYTF
>-|-|TRBV27|TRBJ2-1
TGTGCCAGCAGTTTTAACGATCAGTTCTTC
CASSFNDQFF
>-|-|TRBV6-7|TRBJ2-4
TGTGCCAGCGGAGTCGACACCCTTGGGGGCAAAAACATTCAGTACTTC
CASGVDTLGGKNIQYF
>-|-|TRBV5-6|TRBJ1-4
TGTGCCAGCACCATAGGGGCGGATCGAGGAGGGCTCCCTAATGAAAAACTGTTTTTT
CASTIGADRGGLPNEKLFF
>-|-|TRBV5-4|TRBJ2-2
TGTGCCAGCAGCTTGGGCGGGGGCCACACTACCGGGGAGCTGTTTTTT
CASSLGGGHTTGELFF
>TRBD1|-|TRBV7-9|TRBJ2-7
TGTGCCAGCAGCTTCGGGACAGGAGACTACGAGCAGTACTTC
CASSFGTGDYEQYF
>TRBD1|-|TRBV18|TRBJ1-2
TGTGCCAGCTCACCCCCGGACAGGGCCCCAGGTCGGGGCTACACCTTC
CASSPPDRAPGRGYTF
>-|-|TRBV11-2|TRBJ1-1
TGTGCCAGCAGCCCGGGACGGTTGTTGAACACTGAAGCTTTCTTT
CASSPGRLLNTEAFF
>-|-|TRBV5-4|TRBJ1-3
TGTGCCAGCAGCTTGCAGGGCGCTGGAAACACCATATATTTT
CASSLQGAGNTIYF
>-|-|TRBV11-2|TRBJ1-2
TGTGCCAGCAGAATATTAGCGGGGAGAAACTATGGCTACACCTTC
CASRILAGRNYGYTF
>-|-|TRBV3-1/TRBV3-2|TRBJ1-3
TGTGCCAGCAGCCAAGCCCTACCGGACTCTGGAAACACCATATATTTT
CASSQALPDSGNTIYF
>TRBD1|once|TRBV5-5|TRBJ2-7
TGTGCCAGCACCCTCTTCATGGACAGGGGGAGCGTGGAGCAGTACTTC
CASTLFMDRGSVEQYF
>TRBD1|-|TRBV11-2|TRBJ2-1
TGTGCCAGCAGCTTAGGTCGGGACAGGGACAACAATGAGCAGTTCTTC
CASSLGRDRDNNEQFF
>TRBD1|-|TRBV27|TRBJ1-2
TGTGCCAGCAGTCTGTCTAGACAGGGGAGCTATGGCTACACCTTC
CASSLSRQGSYGYTF
>-|-|TRBV7-9|TRBJ2-2
TGTGCCAGCAGTCCGATGGGGGAGCTGTTTTTT
CASSPMGELFF
>-|-|TRBV10-3|TRBJ2-3
TGTGCCATCAGTGAGTGGGGAGGCACAGATACGCAGTATTTT
CAISEWGGTDTQYF
>-|-|TRBV19|TRBJ1-3
TGTGCCAGTAGTATTAGCGTCTCCTCTGGAAACACCATATATTTT
CASSISVSSGNTIYF
>-|-|TRBV10-3|TRBJ2-2
TGTGCCACCCAGGGGTATGGCGGGGAGCTGTTTTTT
CATQGYGGELFF
>-|-|TRBV4-1|TRBJ1-2
TGCGCCAGCAGCCAAGATAGGGCAGTTGGGAACTATGGCTACACCTTC
CASSQDRAVGNYGYTF
>-|-|TRBV6-1|TRBJ1-1
TGTGCCAGCAGTGCCTACCTGTTGGTGGTGGCCACTGAAGCTTTCTTT
CASSAYLLVVATEAFF
>-|-|TRBV6-4|TRBJ1-2
TGTGCCAGCAGTAACCTCTTAAGTTTAGGGGCCGATGGCTACACCTTC
CASSNLLSLGADGYTF
>-|-|TRBV4-2|TRBJ1-3
TGTGCCAGCAGCCAACTTGGGGGGGGGACCTCTGGAAACACCATATATTTT
CASSQLGGGTSGNTIYF
>TRBD1|-|TRBV9|TRBJ1-5
TGTGCCAGCAGTAAAGGACAGGGGGACCAGCCCCAGCATTTT
CASSKGQGDQPQHF
>TRBD2|-|TRBV19|TRBJ2-7
TGTGCCAGTAGTTCCGGTAGCGGGGGTCCCTACGAGCAGTACTTC
CASSSGSGGPYEQYF
>-|-|TRBV11-3|TRBJ2-3
TGTGCCAGCAGCCGCCGGGGCACAGATACGCAGTATTTT
CASSRRGTDTQYF
>TRBD2|-|TRBV10-2|TRBJ2-1
TGCGCCAGCAGGCCTTCGACTAGCGGGGGGAGCAATGAGCAGTTCTTC
CASRPSTSGGSNEQFF
>TRBD1|-|TRBV11-2|TRBJ1-2
TGTGCCAGCAGCTTCTCCGGGACAGGGGGCTATGGCTACACCTTC
CASSFSGTGGYGYTF
>TRBD2|-|TRBV9|TRBJ2-7
TGTGCCAGCAGCGTAGGCGGGGGGCGGTACGAGCAGTACTTC
CASSVGGGRYEQYF
>-|-|TRBV19|TRBJ1-1
TGTGCCAGTAGTATTGAGATTAGGGGCACCGCTGAAGCTTTCTTT
CASSIEIRGTAEAFF
>-|-|TRBV27|TRBJ1-2
TGTGCCAGCAGTTTTAGGGGGAACTATGGCTACACCTTC
CASSFRGNYGYTF
>TRBD1|-|TRBV6-5|TRBJ1-5
TGTGCCAGCAGAACAGGGGGCGGAAGCAATCAGCCCCAGCATTTT
CASRTGGGSNQPQHF
>-|-|TRBV5-6|TRBJ2-5
TGTGCCAGCAGCCGGGGGCCGGAGACCCAGTACTTC
CASSRGPETQYF
>TRBD1|-|TRBV11-2|TRBJ2-1
TGTGCCAGCAGTCGGACAGGGAGGCTGTTCTTC
CASSRTGRLFF